The 11 T cell receptor beta chains below were found in one sample sequenced in a study of regulatory T cells in long-lasting Graves disease. The time point is: persistent/refractory GD, antithyroid drugs over 5 years with positive TRAb. Generation of the TCR library employed RNA extracted from PBMCs. The authors built TCR beta libraries using iRepertoire HTBI primers and Arm-PCR of CDR3 regions. TCRdb passed the multiplex PCR reads through MiXCR, listing each CDR3 protein once. The sample has under 500,000 distinct CDR3 sequences, about 20% seen once. The sequencing used peripheral blood mononuclear cells (PBMCs), collected when the disease was refractory, from a patient treated with antithyroid drugs. These receptors all come from a female donor with Graves disease.

The chain is built from TRBV7-6 and TRBJ1-5, with TRBD1 matching over 7 bases. The CDR3 is 16 amino acids. The ends lost 5 bases at V and 0 bases at J; junction bases unmatched: 7. The germline V gene has CDR1 SGHVS and CDR2 FNYEAQ. The CDR3 loop is CASSQGTALSNQPQHF. CDR3 DNA: TGTGCCAGCAGCCAAGGGACAGCCCTTAGCAATCAGCCCCAGCATTTT.

The chain recombines TRBV30 with TRBJ1-6, with TRBD1 matching 9 bases. The germline gives CDR1 GTSNPN, CDR2 SVGIG (reference sequence). The ends lost 0 bases at V and 10 bases at J; junction bases unmatched: 7. The CDR3 spans 15 residues. CDR3 amino acids: CAWSVSLGQGSPLHF. The CDR3 DNA sequence: TGTGCCTGGAGTGTTTCCCTGGGACAGGGATCACCCCTCCACTTT.

The table lists this clonotype with many counts. The V call is TRBV28, the J call TRBJ2-5; 8 bases agree with TRBD1. The CDR3 is 15 residues long. V shed 6 bases and J 5 bases; nucleotides not matched to a gene: 11. The germline CDR1 and CDR2 sequences are MDHEN and SYDVKM. The chain's CDR3 is CASSLGGQGGETQYF. As DNA, the CDR3 is TGTGCCAGCAGCTTAGGCGGACAGGGTGGGGAGACCCAGTACTTC.

The chain uses TRBV3-1 and TRBJ2-5; 8 bases fit TRBD2. The V gene end was trimmed by 1 base and the J gene end by 5 bases; junction bases not matched to a gene: 15. This CDR3 has 18 residues. CDR1 LGHDT and CDR2 YNNKEL come from the germline V gene (reference sequence). CDR3 loop: CASSQARTPAGARETQYF. CDR3 DNA: TGTGCCAGCAGCCAAGCCCGGACTCCAGCGGGAGCGAGGGAGACCCAGTACTTC.

In its sample, this clonotype was seen a few times. The chain is built from TRBV10-2 and TRBJ2-5; 8 bases agree with TRBD1. CDR3 length equals 13 residues. Germline V gene lookup returns CDR1 WSHSY and CDR2 SAAADI. Germline trimming cut 4 bases from V and 4 bases from J; bases unmatched to any gene: 2. CDR3 region: CASSVRGRETQYF. DNA for the CDR3: TGCGCCAGCAGTGTCAGGGGGCGAGAGACCCAGTACTTC.

This clonotype occurred once. A much larger clone lies one base from this, so it may be a read error. The V gene is TRBV28, the J gene TRBJ2-7, with a tentative D call TRBD2 (5 bases). Per germline, CDR1 MDHEN and CDR2 SYDVKM. With 7 bases removed from V and 0 bases from J, the gap between germline ends came to 10 bases. This CDR3 is 13 amino acids long. CDR3 DNA sequence: TGTGCCAGCATTAGCGAGAGCTCCTACGAGCAGTACTTC. Encoded protein: CASISESSYEQYF. The full variable domain, completed using reference TRBV28 and TRBJ2-7, is DVKVTQSSRYLVKRTGEKVFLECVQDMDHENMFWYRQDPGLGLRLIYFSYDVKMKEKGDIPEGYSVSREKKERFSLILESASTNQTSMYLCASISESSYEQYFGPGTRLTVT.

This clonotype was seen ten or more times. This CDR3 reads CASSIRVASGETQYF. The CDR3 DNA reads TGTGCCAGCAGTATTAGGGTCGCCTCTGGAGAGACCCAGTACTTC. The chain joins TRBV28 to TRBJ2-5; unclear D gene. The V and J ends lost 5 bases and 4 bases respectively, with 17 bases between them. Germline values: CDR1 MDHEN, CDR2 SYDVKM. The CDR3 totals 15 residues.

This clonotype was detected only a few times. The J gene is TRBJ2-7, the V gene TRBV29-1, with 8 bases matching TRBD1. The trim removed 3 bases at V and 3 bases at J, leaving 4 bases unmatched. The CDR3 extends over 13 amino acids. Germline assignment: CDR1 SQVTM and CDR2 ANQGSEA. The CDR3 DNA is TGCAGCGTTGAGCGGACAGGGAACTACGAGCAGTACTTC. It codes for CSVERTGNYEQYF.

As for this clonotype: This may arise from a read error, as a much more abundant clone is one base away. The gene calls are TRBV28 and TRBJ2-5, with D unclear. CDR1 and CDR2 from the germline V gene are MDHEN and SYDVKM. Trimming took off 6 bases at V and 4 bases at J, with 15 bases between the two ends. CDR3 size: 14 residues. The CDR3 here is CASSRAGSGETQYF. CDR3 sequence (DNA): TGTGCCAGCAGCCGAGCTGGCAGTGGAGAGACCCAGTACTTC.

As concerns this clonotype: It is likely a read error, because the conserved phenylalanine at the end of the CDR3 is missing. The chain employs TRBV29-1 and TRBJ1-1, with a tentative D call TRBD1 (5 bases). Germline values: CDR1 SQVTM, CDR2 ANQGSEA. With 7 bases removed from V and 11 bases from J, the gap between germline ends came to 20 bases. This CDR3 comprises 12 residues. The DNA for the CDR3 is TGCAGCGGTTTAATAACGGGACGCCGGGCTTTCTCT. It encodes CSGLITGRRAFS.

V is TRBV20-1 and J is TRBJ1-5; D may be TRBD1 (6 bases). V was shortened by 1 base and J by 7 bases, with 8 bases between the two germline ends. Germline values: CDR1 DFQATT, CDR2 SNEGSKA (reference sequence). The CDR3 extends over 12 amino acids. This chain's CDR3 is CSARVGGQPQHF. The CDR3 DNA sequence: TGCAGTGCTAGAGTCGGGGGCCAGCCCCAGCATTTT.